Listed here are 18 T cell receptor beta chains from one sample, sequenced in a study of radiotherapy plus CTLA-4 blockade in lung cancer. Clones were sequenced by immunoSEQ multiplex PCR, and TCRdb holds only the in-frame ones, with some missing. The sample lists 80,000 to 95,000 clones; under 85% were seen once. Material: peripheral blood, obtained from a patient treated with radiotherapy plus ipilimumab. The receptors derive from a human donor with non-small cell lung cancer who had stable disease on radiotherapy plus ipilimumab.

The V gene is TRBV7-8, the J gene TRBJ2-5, with 7 bases identical to TRBD2. V lost 3 bases and J lost 1; bases outside the gene matches: 17. This CDR3 region has 19 residues. Germline CDR1 reads SGHVS; CDR2 reads FQNEAQ. CDR3 DNA: TGTGCCAGCAGCTTTAACCATCGCGTCCCAAGGGAGGGCCAAGAGACCCAGTACTTC. This translates into CASSFNHRVPREGQETQYF.

J is TRBJ2-1 and V is TRBV7-3, with no clear D. Germline V CDR1 and CDR2: SGHTA, FQGTGA. Trimming stripped 3 bases from V and 0 bases from J, with 9 bases between. This CDR3 region has 15 residues. The CDR3 nucleotides are TGTGCCAGCAGCTTCTCGCAGATCTCCTACAATGAGCAGTTCTTC. Translation: CASSFSQISYNEQFF.

V is TRBV11-3 and J is TRBJ1-1; the match to TRBD1 covers 9 bases. Germline-derived CDR1 and CDR2 are SGHNT and YENEEA. The CDR3 is made up of 15 amino acids. The trim removed 1 base at V and 5 bases at J, leaving 5 bases unmatched. The CDR3: CASSLGTGEGTEAFF. The CDR3 DNA reads TGTGCCAGCAGCTTAGGGACAGGGGAAGGAACTGAAGCTTTCTTT.

The chain combines TRBV11-2 with TRBJ2-2, with 7 bases aligning to TRBD1. The V gene's germline CDR1 is SGHAT and CDR2 FQNNGV. The CDR3 has 16 amino acids. V trimming: 4 bases; J trimming: 0 bases; junction bases outside the gene matches: 5. The CDR3 sequence is CASSSDRASNTGELFF. The CDR3 DNA is TGTGCCAGCAGCTCCGACAGGGCCTCGAACACCGGGGAGCTGTTTTTT.

This clone was counted between two and nine times. V usage is TRBV27 and J usage is TRBJ2-1; D is unresolved. V lost 3 bases and J lost 6, with 12 bases in between. The CDR3 extends over 14 amino acids. Germline assignment: CDR1 MNHEY and CDR2 SMNVEV (reference sequence). The CDR3 DNA reads TGTGCCAGCAGTTTTAGGGTTCTGAGCAATGAGCAGTTCTTC. It is translated as CASSFRVLSNEQFF.

The J gene is TRBJ2-7, the V gene TRBV27; no definite D call. V was shortened by 5 bases and J by 6 bases, with 14 bases between the two germline ends. Germline CDR1 is MNHEY and CDR2 is SMNVEV (reference sequence). This CDR3 spans 13 amino acids. CDR3 sequence: CASSVYRTSEQYF. CDR3 nucleotide sequence: TGTGCCAGCAGTGTATATAGAACCTCCGAGCAGTACTTC.

This rearrangement joins TRBV28 to TRBJ1-1; D gene unclear. Looked up from germline, CDR1 is MDHEN and CDR2 is SYDVKM. There are 11 residues in the CDR3. The V end lost 8 bases, the J end lost 1 base, and 5 bases lay between the germline ends. This chain's CDR3 is CASAGNTEAFF. CDR3 DNA: TGTGCCAGCGCAGGGAACACTGAAGCTTTCTTT.

The chain combines TRBV15 with TRBJ2-1; no definite D call. Looked up from germline, CDR1 is LNHNV and CDR2 is YYDKDF (reference sequence). There are 15 residues in the CDR3. V lost 0 bases and J 2 bases, leaving 8 bases between the germline ends. CDR3 nucleotides: TGTGCCACCAGCAGAGATAAGGCAACCTACAATGAGCAGTTCTTC. Encoded protein: CATSRDKATYNEQFF.

This clone has only a few counts. The chain combines TRBV7-9 with TRBJ2-6; possibly TRBD2 for D (6 bases). The CDR3 has 17 residues. CDR1 and CDR2 from the germline V gene are SEHNR and FQNEAQ (reference sequence). V lost 5 bases, J lost 0 bases, and 14 bases lay in between. In DNA, the CDR3 is TGTGCCAGCAGCGCCTCCTTGGGGGGCTCTGGGGCCAACGTCCTGACTTTC. Translation: CASSASLGGSGANVLTF.

This clone was recorded only once. This chain uses TRBV4-2 with TRBJ2-3; D possibly corresponds to TRBD1 (6 bases). The CDR3 sequence is 17 residues long. Germline CDR1 LGHNA, CDR2 YNFKEQ. V shed 3 bases and J shed 0 bases, with 16 bases lying between them. The CDR3 bases are TGTGCCAGCAGCCATACACAGGACAGTCCTAGCACAGATACGCAGTATTTT. Its protein product is CASSHTQDSPSTDTQYF.

The chain employs TRBV28 and TRBJ1-5; D unclear. Germline CDR1 and CDR2: MDHEN and SYDVKM. The CDR3 is made up of 13 amino acids. The V and J ends lost 2 bases and 9 bases respectively, with 11 bases between them. The CDR3 loop reads CASSLPGERPQHF. The CDR3 region has the DNA TGTGCCAGCAGTTTACCGGGAGAACGGCCCCAGCATTTT.

The J gene is TRBJ2-2, the V gene TRBV18; D gene ambiguous. Trimming removed 4 bases from V and 0 bases from J, with 9 bases in between. CDR3 length: 15 residues. The V gene's germline CDR1 is KGHSH and CDR2 LQKENI. CDR3: CASSHKPSNTGELFF. The CDR3 coding sequence is TGTGCCAGCTCACACAAGCCGTCGAACACCGGGGAGCTGTTTTTT.

The rearrangement joins TRBV7-3 to TRBJ2-7; D ambiguous. V lost 5 bases, J lost 1 base, and 12 bases lay in between. There are 14 residues in the CDR3. Germline V gene sequence: CDR1 SGHTA, CDR2 FQGTGA. The CDR3 DNA is TGTGCCAGCAGCCCAAGGGCCGGGTCCTACGAGCAGTACTTC. Amino acids: CASSPRAGSYEQYF.

CDR3 coding DNA: TGTGCCAGTAGTCCTACAGGGGTAGTGAACACTGAAGCTTTCTTT. Encoded protein: CASSPTGVVNTEAFF. V gene TRBV19 combines with J gene TRBJ1-1, with 7 positions matching TRBD1. CDR1 is LNHDA, CDR2 SQIVND, per germline (reference sequence). The CDR3 covers 15 residues. J was trimmed by 0 bases and V by 5 bases; bases with no gene match: 6.

CDR3 protein: CASSGPTSNTGELFF. Written as DNA, the CDR3 is TGTGCCAGCAGTGGGCCTACGTCGAACACCGGGGAGCTGTTTTTT. The chain joins TRBV27 to TRBJ2-2; no firm D call. Germline lookup yields CDR1 MNHEY and CDR2 SMNVEV (reference sequence). V was shortened by 5 bases and J by 0 bases, with 10 bases between the two germline ends. This CDR3 has 15 amino acids.

The chain carries TRBV5-1 and TRBJ1-3; 9 bases line up with TRBD1. The CDR3 runs 16 residues. Germline values: CDR1 SGHRS, CDR2 YFSETQ. Losses at the gene ends were 0 bases for V and 4 bases for J; bases not matched to a gene: 5. The CDR3 region has the DNA TGCGCCAGCAGCTTGGCCGGGACAGGGTCCGGAAACACCATATATTTT. It specifies CASSLAGTGSGNTIYF. Combining the CDR3 with reference TRBV5-1 and TRBJ1-3 gives the whole variable domain KAGVTQTPRYLIKTRGQQVTLSCSPISGHRSVSWYQQTPGQGLQFLFEYFSETQRNKGNFPGRFSGRQFSNSRSEMNVSTLELGDSALYLCASSLAGTGSGNTIYFGEGSWLTVV.

The chain uses TRBV30 and TRBJ1-2; D call uncertain. The CDR3 spans 13 residues. V shed 4 bases and J shed 1 base, with 10 bases lying between them. The germline gives CDR1 GTSNPN, CDR2 SVGIG (reference sequence). In DNA form, the CDR3 reads TGTGCCTGGAACCAGGACGTTAACTATGGCTACACCTTC. Its protein product is CAWNQDVNYGYTF.

The rearrangement joins TRBV28 to TRBJ2-7; D is unclear. CDR1 is MDHEN, CDR2 SYDVKM, per germline. This CDR3 is 13 amino acids long. The ends were cut back, 2 bases at V and 2 bases at J, with 7 bases in the middle. The CDR3 protein is CASSLGSTYEQYF. The CDR3, as DNA: TGTGCCAGCAGTTTAGGGTCAACCTACGAGCAGTACTTC.